This T cell receptor beta chain was sequenced during a study of T-cell reconstitution after alpha-beta-depleted transplantation in children. Molecular barcoding with unique molecular identifiers was used for the TCRbeta library. TCRdb used MiXCR to reprocess the PCR reads, holding one entry per CDR3 protein. Among about 640,000 distinct CDR3 sequences listed, roughly 15% were seen once. This sequence was found in a human donor who donated a stem cell graft to a child with acute myeloid leukemia. Here the sequenced sample was PBMCs from the stem cell graft donor, taken from the stem cell graft.

The CDR3 spells CSPQGEAEAFF. The DNA of the CDR3 is TGCAGTCCACAGGGGGAAGCTGAAGCTTTCTTT. This rearrangement joins TRBV20-1 to TRBJ1-1, with 8 bases fitting TRBD1. V dropped 8 bases and J dropped 6; count of bases not matched to a gene: 5. Per the germline V gene, CDR1 is DFQATT and CDR2 is SNEGSKA (reference sequence). This CDR3 is built from 11 residues.